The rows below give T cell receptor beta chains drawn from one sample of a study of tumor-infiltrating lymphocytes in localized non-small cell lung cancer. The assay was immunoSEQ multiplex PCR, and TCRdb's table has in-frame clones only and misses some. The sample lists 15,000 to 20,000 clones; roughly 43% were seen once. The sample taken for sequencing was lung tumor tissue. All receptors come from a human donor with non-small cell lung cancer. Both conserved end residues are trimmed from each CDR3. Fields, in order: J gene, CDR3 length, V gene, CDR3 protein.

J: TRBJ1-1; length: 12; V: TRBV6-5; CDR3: ASSPGGAPSEAF
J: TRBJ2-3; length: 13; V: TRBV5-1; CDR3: ASSNEGQSTDTQY
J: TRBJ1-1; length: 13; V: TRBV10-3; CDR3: AIRGSGYFTTEAF
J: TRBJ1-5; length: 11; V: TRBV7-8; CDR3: ASSADGGRPQH
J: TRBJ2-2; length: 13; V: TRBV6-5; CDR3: ASSYGRGDTGELF
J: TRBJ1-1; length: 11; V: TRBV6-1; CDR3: ASSEGWNTEAF
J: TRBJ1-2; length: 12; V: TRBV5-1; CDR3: ASSRAGSNYGYT
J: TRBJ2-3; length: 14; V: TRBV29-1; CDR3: SVDGTSGGWSDTQY
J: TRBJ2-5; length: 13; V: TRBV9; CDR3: ASSVGEGIKETQY
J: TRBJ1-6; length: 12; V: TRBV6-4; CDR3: ASRERDSNSPLH
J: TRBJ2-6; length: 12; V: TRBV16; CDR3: ASSQSAGANVLT
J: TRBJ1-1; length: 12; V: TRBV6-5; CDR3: ASRGRTGNTEAF
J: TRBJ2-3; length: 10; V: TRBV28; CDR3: ASSSPPAGQY
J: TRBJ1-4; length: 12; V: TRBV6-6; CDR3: ASSPSGTDEKLF
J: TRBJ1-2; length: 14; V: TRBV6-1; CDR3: ASSEGTIQGSGGYT
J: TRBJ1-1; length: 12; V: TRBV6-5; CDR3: ASSYDRKVAEAF
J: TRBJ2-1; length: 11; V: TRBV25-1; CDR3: ASSPSGLAASF
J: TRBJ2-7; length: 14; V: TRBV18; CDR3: ASSPTTSGGTYEQY
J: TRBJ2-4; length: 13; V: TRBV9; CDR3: ASSSGTQAKNIQY
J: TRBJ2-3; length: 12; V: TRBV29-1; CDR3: SVEHRDTTDTQY
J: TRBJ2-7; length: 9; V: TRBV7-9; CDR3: ASSSTYEQY
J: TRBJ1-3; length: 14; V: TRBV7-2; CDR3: ASRQAGRPGGNTIY
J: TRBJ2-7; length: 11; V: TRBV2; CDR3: AGRDRGSYEQY
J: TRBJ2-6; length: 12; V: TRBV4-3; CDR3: ASSQITGANVLT
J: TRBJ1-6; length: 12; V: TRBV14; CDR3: ASSLGSYNSPLH
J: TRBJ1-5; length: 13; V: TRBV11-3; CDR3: ARDLPKGIDQPQH
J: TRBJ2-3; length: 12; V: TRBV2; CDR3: ASRRGASTDTQY
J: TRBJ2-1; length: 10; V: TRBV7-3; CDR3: ASSFPGLAMF
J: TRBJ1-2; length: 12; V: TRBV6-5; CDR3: ASSYMGGGYGYT